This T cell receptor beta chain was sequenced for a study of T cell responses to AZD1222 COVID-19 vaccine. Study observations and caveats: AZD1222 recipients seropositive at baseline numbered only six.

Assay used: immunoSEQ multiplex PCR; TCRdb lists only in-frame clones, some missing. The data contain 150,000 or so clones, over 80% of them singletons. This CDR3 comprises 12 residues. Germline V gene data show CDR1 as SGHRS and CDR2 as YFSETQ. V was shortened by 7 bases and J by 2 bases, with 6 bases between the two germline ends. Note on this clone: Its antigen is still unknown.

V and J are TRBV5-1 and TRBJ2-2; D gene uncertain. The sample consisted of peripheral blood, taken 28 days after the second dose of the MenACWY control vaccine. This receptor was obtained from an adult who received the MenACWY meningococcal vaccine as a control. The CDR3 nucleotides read TGCGCCAGCGGGCTTAACACCGGGGAGCTGTTTTTT. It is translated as CASGLNTGELFF.